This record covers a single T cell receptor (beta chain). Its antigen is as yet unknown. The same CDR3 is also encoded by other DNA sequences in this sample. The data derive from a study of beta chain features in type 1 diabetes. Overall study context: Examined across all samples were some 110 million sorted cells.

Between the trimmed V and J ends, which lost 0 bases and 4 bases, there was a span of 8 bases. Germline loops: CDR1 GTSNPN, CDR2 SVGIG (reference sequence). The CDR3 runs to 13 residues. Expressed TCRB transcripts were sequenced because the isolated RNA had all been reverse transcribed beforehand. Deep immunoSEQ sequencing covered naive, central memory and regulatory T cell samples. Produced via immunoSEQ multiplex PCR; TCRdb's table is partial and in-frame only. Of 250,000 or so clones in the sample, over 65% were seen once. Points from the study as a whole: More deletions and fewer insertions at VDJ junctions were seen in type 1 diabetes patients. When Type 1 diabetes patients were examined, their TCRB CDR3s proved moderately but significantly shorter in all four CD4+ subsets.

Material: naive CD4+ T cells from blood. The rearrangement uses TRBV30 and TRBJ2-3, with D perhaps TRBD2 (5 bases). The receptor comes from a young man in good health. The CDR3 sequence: CAWSVLVADTQYF. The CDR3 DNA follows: TGTGCCTGGAGTGTACTAGTGGCAGATACGCAGTATTTT.